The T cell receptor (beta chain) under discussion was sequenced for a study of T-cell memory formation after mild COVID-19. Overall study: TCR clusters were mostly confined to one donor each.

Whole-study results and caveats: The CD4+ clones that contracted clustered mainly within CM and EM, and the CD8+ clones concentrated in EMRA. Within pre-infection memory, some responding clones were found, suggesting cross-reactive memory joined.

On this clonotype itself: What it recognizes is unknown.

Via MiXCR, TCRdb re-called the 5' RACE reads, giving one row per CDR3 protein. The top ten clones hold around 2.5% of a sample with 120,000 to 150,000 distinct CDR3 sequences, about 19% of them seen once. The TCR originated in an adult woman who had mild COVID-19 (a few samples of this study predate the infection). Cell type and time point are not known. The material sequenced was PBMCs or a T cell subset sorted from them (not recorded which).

CDR3 residues: CASSWDGRGSYGYTF. The DNA of the CDR3 is TGTGCCAGCAGCTGGGACGGGAGGGGGTCCTATGGCTACACCTTC. J is TRBJ1-2 and V is TRBV11-3; a weak D match, TRBD1 (6 bases). This CDR3 spans 15 amino acids. Germline CDR1 and CDR2: SGHNT and YENEEA. V was trimmed by 4 bases and J by 4 bases, leaving 16 bases between them.